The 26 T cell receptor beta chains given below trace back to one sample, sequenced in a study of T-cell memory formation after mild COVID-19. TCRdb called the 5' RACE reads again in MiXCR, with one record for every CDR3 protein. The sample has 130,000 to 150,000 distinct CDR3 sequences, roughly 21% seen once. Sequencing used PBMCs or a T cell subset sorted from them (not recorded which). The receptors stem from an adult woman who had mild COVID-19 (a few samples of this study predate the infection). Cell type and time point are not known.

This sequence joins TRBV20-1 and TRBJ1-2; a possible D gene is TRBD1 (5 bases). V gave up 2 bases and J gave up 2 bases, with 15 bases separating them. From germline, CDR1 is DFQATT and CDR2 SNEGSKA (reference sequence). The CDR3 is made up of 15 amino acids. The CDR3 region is CSARFSSGRNYGYTF. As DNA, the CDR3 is TGCAGTGCTAGATTTTCCTCGGGGCGCAACTATGGCTACACCTTC.

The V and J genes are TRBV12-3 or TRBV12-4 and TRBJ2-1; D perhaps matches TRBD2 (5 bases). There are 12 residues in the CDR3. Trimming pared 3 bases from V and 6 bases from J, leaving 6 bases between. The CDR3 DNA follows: TGTGCCAGCAGTTTTGAGGGCAATGAGCAGTTCTTC. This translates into CASSFEGNEQFF.

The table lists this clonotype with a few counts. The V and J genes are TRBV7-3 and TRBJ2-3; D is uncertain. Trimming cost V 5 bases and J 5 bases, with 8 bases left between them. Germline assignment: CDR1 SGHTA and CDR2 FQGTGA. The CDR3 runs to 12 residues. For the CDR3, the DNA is TGTGCCAGCAGCGGCCCGGGAGATACGCAGTATTTT. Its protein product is CASSGPGDTQYF.

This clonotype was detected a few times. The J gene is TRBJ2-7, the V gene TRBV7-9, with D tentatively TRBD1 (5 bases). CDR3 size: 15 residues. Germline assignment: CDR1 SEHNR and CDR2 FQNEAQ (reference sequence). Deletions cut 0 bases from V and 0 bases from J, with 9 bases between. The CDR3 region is CASSLAAGFSYEQYF. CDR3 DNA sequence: TGTGCCAGCAGCTTAGCGGCAGGGTTCTCCTACGAGCAGTACTTC.

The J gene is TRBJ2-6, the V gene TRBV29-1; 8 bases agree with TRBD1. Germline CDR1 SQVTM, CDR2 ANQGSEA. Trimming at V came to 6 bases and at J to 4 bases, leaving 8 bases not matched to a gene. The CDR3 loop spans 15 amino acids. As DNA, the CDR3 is TGCAGCGTCGGGACAGGTCCCGCCGGGGCCAACGTCCTGACTTTC. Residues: CSVGTGPAGANVLTF. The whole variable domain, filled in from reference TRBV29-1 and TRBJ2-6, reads SAVISQKPSRDICQRGTSLTIQCQVDSQVTMMFWYRQQPGQSLTLIATANQGSEATYESGFVIDKFPISRPNLTFSTLTVSNMSPEDSSIYLCSVGTGPAGANVLTFGAGSRLTVL.

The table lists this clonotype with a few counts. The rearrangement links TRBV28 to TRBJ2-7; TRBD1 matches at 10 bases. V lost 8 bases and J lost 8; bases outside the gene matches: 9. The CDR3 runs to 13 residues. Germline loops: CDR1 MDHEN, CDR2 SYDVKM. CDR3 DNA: TGTGCCAGCGGACAGGGGGGCGACTGGAAGCAGTACTTC. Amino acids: CASGQGGDWKQYF.

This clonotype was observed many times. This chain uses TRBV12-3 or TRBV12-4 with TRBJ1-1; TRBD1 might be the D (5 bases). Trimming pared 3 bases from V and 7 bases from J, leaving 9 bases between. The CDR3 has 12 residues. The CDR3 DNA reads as TGTGCCAGCAGTTTTGGAACAGGTGAAGCTTTCTTT. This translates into CASSFGTGEAFF.

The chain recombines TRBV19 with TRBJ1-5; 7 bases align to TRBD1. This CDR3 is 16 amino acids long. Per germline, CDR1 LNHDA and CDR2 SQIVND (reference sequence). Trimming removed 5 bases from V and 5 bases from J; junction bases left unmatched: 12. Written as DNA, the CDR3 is TGTGCCAGTAGTCCTTCCTCCGGGACAGTGCATCAGCCCCAGCATTTT. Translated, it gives CASSPSSGTVHQPQHF.

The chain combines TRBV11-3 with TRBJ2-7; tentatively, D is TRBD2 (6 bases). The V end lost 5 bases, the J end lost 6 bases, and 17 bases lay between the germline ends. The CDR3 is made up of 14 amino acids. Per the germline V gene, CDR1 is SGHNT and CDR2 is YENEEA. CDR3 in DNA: TGTGCCAGCAGCCCGGAAGGGCTCGGGGGCGAGCAGTACTTC. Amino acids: CASSPEGLGGEQYF.

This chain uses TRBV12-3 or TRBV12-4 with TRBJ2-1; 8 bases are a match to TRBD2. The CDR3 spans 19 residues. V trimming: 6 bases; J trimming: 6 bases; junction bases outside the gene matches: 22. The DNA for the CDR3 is TGTGCCAGCAGCACGCCCCGCAGAACTACGGGACTAGATATCAATGAGCAGTTCTTC. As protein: CASSTPRRTTGLDINEQFF.

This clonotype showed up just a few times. The CDR3 DNA reads TGTGCCAGCAGTCCCTTTACTCTTCTTGAGCAGTTCTTC. It translates to CASSPFTLLEQFF. The V gene is TRBV6-2 or TRBV6-3, the J gene TRBJ2-1; no clear D. Germline CDR1 is MNHEY and CDR2 is SVGEGT. CDR3 length: 13 amino acids. V lost 5 bases to trimming and J lost 9 bases, with 14 bases between them.

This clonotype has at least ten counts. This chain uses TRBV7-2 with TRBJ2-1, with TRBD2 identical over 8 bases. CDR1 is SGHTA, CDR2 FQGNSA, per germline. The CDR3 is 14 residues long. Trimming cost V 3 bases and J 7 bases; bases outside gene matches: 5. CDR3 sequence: CASSFGTRGNEQFF. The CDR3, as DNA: TGTGCCAGCAGCTTCGGGACTAGAGGGAATGAGCAGTTCTTC.

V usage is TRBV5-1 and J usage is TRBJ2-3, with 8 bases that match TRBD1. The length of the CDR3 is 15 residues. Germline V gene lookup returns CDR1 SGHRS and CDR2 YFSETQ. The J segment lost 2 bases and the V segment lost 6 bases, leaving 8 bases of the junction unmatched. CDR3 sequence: CASKLQGDFTDTQYF. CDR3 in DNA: TGCGCCAGCAAACTACAGGGGGACTTCACAGATACGCAGTATTTT. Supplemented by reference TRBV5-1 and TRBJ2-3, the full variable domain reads KAGVTQTPRYLIKTRGQQVTLSCSPISGHRSVSWYQQTPGQGLQFLFEYFSETQRNKGNFPGRFSGRQFSNSRSEMNVSTLELGDSALYLCASKLQGDFTDTQYFGPGTRLTVL.

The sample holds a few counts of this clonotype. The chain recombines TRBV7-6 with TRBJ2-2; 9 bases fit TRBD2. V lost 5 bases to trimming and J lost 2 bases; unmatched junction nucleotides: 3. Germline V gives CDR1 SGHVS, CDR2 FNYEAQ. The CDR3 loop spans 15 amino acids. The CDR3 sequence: CASSRSGSNTGELFF. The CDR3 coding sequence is TGTGCCAGCAGCCGTAGCGGGAGTAACACCGGGGAGCTGTTTTTT. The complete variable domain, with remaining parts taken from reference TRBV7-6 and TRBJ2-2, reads GAGVSQSPRYKVTKRGQDVALRCDPISGHVSLYWYRQALGQGPEFLTYFNYEAQQDKSGLPNDRFSAERPEGSISTLTIQRTEQRDSAMYRCASSRSGSNTGELFFGEGSRLTVL.

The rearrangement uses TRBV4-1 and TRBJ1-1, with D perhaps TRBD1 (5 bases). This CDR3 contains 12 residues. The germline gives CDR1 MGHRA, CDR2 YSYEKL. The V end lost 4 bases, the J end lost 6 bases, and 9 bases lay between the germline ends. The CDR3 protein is CASSPGPPEAFF. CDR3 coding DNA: TGCGCCAGCAGCCCGGGACCTCCTGAAGCTTTCTTT.

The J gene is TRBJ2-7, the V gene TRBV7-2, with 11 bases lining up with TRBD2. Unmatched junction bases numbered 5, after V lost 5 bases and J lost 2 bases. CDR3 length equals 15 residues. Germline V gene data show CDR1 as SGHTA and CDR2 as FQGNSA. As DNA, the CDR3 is TGTGCCAGCAGCCTGACTAGCGGGATCACCTACGAGCAGTACTTC. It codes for CASSLTSGITYEQYF.

CDR3 nucleotides: TGTGCCAGCAGCCACCGGACAGGTGAAGCTTTCTTT. Its translation: CASSHRTGEAFF. The chain uses TRBV3-1 and TRBJ1-1; 7 bases align to TRBD1. This CDR3 has 12 amino acids. After removal of 3 bases from V and 7 bases from J, the junction contained 2 bases not matched to a gene. CDR1 and CDR2 from the germline V gene are LGHDT and YNNKEL (reference sequence).

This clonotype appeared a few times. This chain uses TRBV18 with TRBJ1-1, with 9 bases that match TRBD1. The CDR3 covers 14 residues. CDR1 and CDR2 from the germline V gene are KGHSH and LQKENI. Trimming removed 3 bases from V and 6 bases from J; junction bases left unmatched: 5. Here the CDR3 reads CASSPRDRDPEAFF. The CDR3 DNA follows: TGTGCCAGCTCACCCCGGGACAGGGATCCTGAAGCTTTCTTT.

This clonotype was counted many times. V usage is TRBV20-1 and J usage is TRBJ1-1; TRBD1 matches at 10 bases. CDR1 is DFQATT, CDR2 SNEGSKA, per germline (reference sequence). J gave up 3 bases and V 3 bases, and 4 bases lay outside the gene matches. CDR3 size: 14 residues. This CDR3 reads CSASPGTGDTEAFF. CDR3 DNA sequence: TGCAGTGCTAGTCCCGGGACAGGGGACACTGAAGCTTTCTTT.

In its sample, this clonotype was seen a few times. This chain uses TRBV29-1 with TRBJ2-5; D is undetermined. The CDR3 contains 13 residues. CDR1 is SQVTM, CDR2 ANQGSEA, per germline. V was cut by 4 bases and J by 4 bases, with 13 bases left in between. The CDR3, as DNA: TGCAGCGTTGTAAGAGGTCAAGGAGAGACCCAGTACTTC. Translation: CSVVRGQGETQYF.

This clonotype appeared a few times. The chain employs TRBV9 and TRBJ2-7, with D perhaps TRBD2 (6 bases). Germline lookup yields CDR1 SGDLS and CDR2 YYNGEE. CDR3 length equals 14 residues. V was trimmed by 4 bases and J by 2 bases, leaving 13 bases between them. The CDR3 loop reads CASSPRDFTYEQYF. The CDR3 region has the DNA TGTGCCAGCAGCCCCCGGGACTTTACCTACGAGCAGTACTTC. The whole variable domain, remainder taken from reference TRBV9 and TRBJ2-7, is DSGVTQTPKHLITATGQRVTLRCSPRSGDLSVYWYQQSLDQGLQFLIQYYNGEERAKGNILERFSAQQFPDLHSELNLSSLELGDSALYFCASSPRDFTYEQYFGPGTRLTVT.

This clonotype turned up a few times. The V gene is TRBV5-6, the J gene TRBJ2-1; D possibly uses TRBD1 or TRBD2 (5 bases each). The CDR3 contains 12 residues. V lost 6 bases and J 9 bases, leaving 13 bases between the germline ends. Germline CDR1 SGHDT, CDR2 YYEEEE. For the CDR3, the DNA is TGTGCCAGCACCTGGGGGTTAGGTGAGCAGTTCTTC. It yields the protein CASTWGLGEQFF.

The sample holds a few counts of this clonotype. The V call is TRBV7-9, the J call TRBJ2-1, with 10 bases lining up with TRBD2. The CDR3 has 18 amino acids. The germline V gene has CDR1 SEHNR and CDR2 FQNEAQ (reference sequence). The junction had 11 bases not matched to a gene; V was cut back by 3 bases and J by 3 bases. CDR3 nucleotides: TGTGCCAGCAGCTTTATAACTAGCGGGACCCTGAGCTACAATGAGCAGTTCTTC. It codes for CASSFITSGTLSYNEQFF.

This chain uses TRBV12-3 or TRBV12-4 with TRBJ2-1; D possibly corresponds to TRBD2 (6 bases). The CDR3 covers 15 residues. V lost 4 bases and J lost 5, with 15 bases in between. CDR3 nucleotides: TGTGCCAGCAGTTCCCCGACAGCGGGTAACAATGAGCAGTTCTTC. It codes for CASSSPTAGNNEQFF.

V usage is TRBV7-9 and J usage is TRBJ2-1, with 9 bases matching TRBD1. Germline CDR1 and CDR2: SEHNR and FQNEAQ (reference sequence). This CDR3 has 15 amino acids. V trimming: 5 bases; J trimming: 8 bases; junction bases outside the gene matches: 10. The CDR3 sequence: CASSPGQGGADEQFF. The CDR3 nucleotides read TGTGCCAGCAGCCCGGGACAGGGTGGGGCAGATGAGCAGTTCTTC.

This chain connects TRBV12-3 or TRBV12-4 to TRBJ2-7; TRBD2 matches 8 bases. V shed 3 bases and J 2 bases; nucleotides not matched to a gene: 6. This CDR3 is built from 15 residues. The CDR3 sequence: CASSFGSGATYEQYF. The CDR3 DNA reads TGTGCCAGCAGTTTTGGTAGCGGGGCTACCTACGAGCAGTACTTC.